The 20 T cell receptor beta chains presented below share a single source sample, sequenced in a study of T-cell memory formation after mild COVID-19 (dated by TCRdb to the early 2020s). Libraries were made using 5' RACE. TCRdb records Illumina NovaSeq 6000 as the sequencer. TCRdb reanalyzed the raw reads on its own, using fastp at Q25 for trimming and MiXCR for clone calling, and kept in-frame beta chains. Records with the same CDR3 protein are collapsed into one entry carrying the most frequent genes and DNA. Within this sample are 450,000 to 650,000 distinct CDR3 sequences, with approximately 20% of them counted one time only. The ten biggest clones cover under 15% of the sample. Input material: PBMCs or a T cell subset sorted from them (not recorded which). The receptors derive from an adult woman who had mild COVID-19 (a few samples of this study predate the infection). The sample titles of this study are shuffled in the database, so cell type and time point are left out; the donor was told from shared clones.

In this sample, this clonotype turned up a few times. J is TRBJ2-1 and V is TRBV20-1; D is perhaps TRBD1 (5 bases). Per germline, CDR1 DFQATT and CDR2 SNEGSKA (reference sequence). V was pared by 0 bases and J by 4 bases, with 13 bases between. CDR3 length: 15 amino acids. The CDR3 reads CSARETGLQYNEQFF. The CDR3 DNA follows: TGCAGTGCTAGAGAAACAGGTCTCCAATACAATGAGCAGTTCTTC.

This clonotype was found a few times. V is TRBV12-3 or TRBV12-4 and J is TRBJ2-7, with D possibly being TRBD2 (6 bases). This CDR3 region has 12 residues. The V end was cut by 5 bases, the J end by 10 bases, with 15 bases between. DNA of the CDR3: TGTGCCAGCAGTATTACGTGGGGAGGCCAGTACTTC. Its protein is CASSITWGGQYF.

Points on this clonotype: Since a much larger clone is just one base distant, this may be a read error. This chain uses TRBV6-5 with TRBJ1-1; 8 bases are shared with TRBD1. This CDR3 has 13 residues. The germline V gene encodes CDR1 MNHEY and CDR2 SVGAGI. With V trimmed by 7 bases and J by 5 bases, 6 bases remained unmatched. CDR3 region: CASIRQGWTEAFF. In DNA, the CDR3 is TGTGCCAGCATTCGACAGGGGTGGACTGAAGCTTTCTTT.

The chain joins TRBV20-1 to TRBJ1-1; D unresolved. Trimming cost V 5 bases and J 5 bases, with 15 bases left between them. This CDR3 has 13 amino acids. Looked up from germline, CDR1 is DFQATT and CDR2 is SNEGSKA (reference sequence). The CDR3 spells CSAGRQAATEAFF. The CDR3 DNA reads TGCAGTGCTGGAAGACAAGCAGCGACTGAAGCTTTCTTT.

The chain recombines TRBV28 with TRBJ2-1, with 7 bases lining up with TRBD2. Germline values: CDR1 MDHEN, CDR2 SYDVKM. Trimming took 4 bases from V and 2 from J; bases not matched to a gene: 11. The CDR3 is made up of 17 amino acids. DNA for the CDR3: TGTGCCAGCAGTTCCTGGGGGGGGAGTTGGGCCTACAATGAGCAGTTCTTC. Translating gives CASSSWGGSWAYNEQFF.

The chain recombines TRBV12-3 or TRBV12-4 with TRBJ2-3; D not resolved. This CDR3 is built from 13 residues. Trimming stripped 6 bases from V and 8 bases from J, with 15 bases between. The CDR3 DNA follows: TGTGCCAGCAGCGTTGGCCCAAAAAGTACGCAGTATTTT. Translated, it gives CASSVGPKSTQYF.

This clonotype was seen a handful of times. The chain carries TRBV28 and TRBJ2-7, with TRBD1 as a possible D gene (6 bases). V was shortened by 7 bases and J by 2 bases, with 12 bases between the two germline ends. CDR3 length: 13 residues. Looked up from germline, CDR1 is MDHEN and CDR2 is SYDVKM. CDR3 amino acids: CASIDTGTYEQYF. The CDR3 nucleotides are TGTGCCAGCATTGACACAGGGACCTACGAGCAGTACTTC. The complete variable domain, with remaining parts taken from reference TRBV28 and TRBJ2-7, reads DVKVTQSSRYLVKRTGEKVFLECVQDMDHENMFWYRQDPGLGLRLIYFSYDVKMKEKGDIPEGYSVSREKKERFSLILESASTNQTSMYLCASIDTGTYEQYFGPGTRLTVT.

The CDR3 bases are TGTGCCAGCAGCCAACTAGCGGGGATCGCTCCCGGGGGGACCCAGTACTTC. Amino acids: CASSQLAGIAPGGTQYF. This chain links TRBV3-1 with TRBJ2-5; 9 bases align to TRBD2. The CDR3 extends over 17 amino acids. V shed 2 bases, J shed 7 bases, and the junction held 14 bases outside the gene matches. From germline, CDR1 is LGHDT and CDR2 YNNKEL (reference sequence).

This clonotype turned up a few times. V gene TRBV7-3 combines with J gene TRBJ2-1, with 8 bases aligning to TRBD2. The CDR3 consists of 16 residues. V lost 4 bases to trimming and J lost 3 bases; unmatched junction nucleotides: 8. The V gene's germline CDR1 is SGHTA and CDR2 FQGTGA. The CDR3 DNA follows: TGTGCCAGCAGCTCCAGGGCCGGGGGGGGCTACAATGAGCAGTTCTTC. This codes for CASSSRAGGGYNEQFF.

The CDR3 DNA sequence: TGTGCCAGCAGGGTTGAGGGACAGGGGAATACTGAAGCTTTCTTT. Its translation is CASRVEGQGNTEAFF. The gene calls are TRBV6-1 and TRBJ1-1, with 10 bases lining up with TRBD1. J gave up 5 bases and V 6 bases, and 9 bases lay outside the gene matches. Looked up from germline, CDR1 is MNHNS and CDR2 is SASEGT. The CDR3 runs to 15 residues.

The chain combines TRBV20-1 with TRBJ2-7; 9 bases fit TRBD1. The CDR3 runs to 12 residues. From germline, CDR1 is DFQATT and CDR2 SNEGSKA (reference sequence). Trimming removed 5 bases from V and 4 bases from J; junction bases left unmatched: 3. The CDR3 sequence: CSASGTGYEQYF. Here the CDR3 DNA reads TGCAGTGCTTCCGGGACAGGGTACGAGCAGTACTTC.

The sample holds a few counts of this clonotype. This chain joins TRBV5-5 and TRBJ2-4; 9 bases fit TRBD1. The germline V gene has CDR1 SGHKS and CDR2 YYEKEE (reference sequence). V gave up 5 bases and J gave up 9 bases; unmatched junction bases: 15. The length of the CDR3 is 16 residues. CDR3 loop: CASRDPRTGARGIQYF. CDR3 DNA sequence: TGTGCCAGCAGAGACCCCAGGACAGGGGCGAGGGGCATTCAGTACTTC. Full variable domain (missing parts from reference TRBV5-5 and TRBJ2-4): DAGVTQSPTHLIKTRGQQVTLRCSPISGHKSVSWYQQVLGQGPQFIFQYYEKEERGRGNFPDRFSARQFPNYSSELNVNALLLGDSALYLCASRDPRTGARGIQYFGAGTRLSVL.

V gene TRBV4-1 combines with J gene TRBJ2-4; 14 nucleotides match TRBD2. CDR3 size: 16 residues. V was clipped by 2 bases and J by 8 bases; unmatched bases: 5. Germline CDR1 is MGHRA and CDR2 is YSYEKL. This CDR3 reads CASSQKPGLAGDIQYF. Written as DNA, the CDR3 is TGCGCCAGCAGCCAAAAACCGGGACTAGCGGGGGACATTCAGTACTTC.

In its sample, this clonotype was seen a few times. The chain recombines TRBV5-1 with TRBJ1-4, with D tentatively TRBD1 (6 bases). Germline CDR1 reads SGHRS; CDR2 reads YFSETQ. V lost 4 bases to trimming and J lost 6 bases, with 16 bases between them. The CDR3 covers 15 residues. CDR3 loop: CASSPRGGADEKLFF. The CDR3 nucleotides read TGCGCCAGCAGCCCTCGAGGGGGGGCGGATGAAAAACTGTTTTTT.

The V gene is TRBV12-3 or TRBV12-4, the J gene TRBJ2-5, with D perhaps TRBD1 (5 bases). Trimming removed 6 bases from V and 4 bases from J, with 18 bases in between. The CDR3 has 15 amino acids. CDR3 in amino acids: CASSRWKAGIETQYF. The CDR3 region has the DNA TGTGCCAGCAGCCGATGGAAAGCAGGGATAGAGACCCAGTACTTC.

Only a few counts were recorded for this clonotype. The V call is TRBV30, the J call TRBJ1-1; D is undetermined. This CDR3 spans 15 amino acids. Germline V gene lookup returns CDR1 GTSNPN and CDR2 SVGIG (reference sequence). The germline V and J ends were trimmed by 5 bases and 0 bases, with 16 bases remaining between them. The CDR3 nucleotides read TGTGCCTGGGGGAGGCAGGAATTAATGAACACTGAAGCTTTCTTT. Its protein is CAWGRQELMNTEAFF.

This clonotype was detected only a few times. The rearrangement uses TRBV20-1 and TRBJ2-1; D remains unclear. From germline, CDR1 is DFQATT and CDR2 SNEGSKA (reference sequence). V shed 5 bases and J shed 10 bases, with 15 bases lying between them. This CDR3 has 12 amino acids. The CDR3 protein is CSAGPRWSEQFF. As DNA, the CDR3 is TGCAGTGCTGGACCCCGGTGGAGCGAGCAGTTCTTC.

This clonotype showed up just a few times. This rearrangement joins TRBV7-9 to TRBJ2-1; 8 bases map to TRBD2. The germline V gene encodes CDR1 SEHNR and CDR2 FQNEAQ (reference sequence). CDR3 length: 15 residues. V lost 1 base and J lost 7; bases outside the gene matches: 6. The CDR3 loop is CASSLGASGPNEQFF. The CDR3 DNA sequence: TGTGCCAGCAGCTTAGGGGCTAGCGGGCCTAATGAGCAGTTCTTC.

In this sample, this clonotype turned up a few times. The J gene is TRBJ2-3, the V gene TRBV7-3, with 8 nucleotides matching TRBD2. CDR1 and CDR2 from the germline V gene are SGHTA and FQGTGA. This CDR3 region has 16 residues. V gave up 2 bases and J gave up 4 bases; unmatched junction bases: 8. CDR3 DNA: TGTGCCAGCAGCTTAGGGCCCGGGGGGGGCGCAGATACGCAGTATTTT. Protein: CASSLGPGGGADTQYF.

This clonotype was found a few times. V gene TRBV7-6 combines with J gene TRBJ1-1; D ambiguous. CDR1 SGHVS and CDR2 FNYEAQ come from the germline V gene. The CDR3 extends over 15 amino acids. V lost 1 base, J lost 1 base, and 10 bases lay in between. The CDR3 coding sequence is TGTGCCAGCAGCTTAGGGCCAAACCGGAACACTGAAGCTTTCTTT. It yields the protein CASSLGPNRNTEAFF.